These T cell receptor beta chains were read from a single sample in a study of post-analysis software for immune sequencing data. TCRdb itself ran the PCR reads through MiXCR, one entry per CDR3 protein. The data show approximately 150,000 distinct CDR3 sequences, approximately 28% seen once. The sequencing sample was made of blood. These receptors all come from a girl aged 10-17 years with multiple sclerosis. Each CDR3 is given with its conserved first and last residue. A D gene is named only where the DNA matches it firmly. Size is stated for part of the rows, as once, few or many counts, or as a class when the clone is expanded.

d_call,clone_size,cdr3_length,v_call,j_call,cdr3_nt,cdr3_aa
NA,many,12,TRBV5-1,TRBJ1-2,TGCGCCAGCAGCTTGGGAGGGGAAGGCTACACCTTC,CASSLGGEGYTF
NA,NA,14,TRBV11-3,TRBJ2-3,TGTGCCAGCAGCTTAGTGCCGGGGGCTAGTACGCAGTATTTT,CASSLVPGASTQYF
TRBD1,NA,15,TRBV11-2,TRBJ2-3,TGTGCCAGCAGTGGACAGGGGGCGTTCACAGATACGCAGTATTTT,CASSGQGAFTDTQYF
NA,many,12,TRBV6-2/TRBV6-3,TRBJ2-1,TGTGCCAGCAGTTACTCGGGAGATGAGCAGTTCTTC,CASSYSGDEQFF
NA,NA,13,TRBV25-1,TRBJ2-1,TGTGCCAGCAGTGCGAGAGGTCGCAATGAGCAGTTCTTC,CASSARGRNEQFF
NA,NA,14,TRBV6-5,TRBJ2-6,TGTGCCACCATGAAGGTCTCTGGGGCCAACGTCCTGACTTTC,CATMKVSGANVLTF
NA,few,12,TRBV18,TRBJ2-7,TGTGCCGGCTCAGACGGGGACTACGAGCAGTACTTC,CAGSDGDYEQYF
NA,many,15,TRBV29-1,TRBJ2-7,TGCAGCGTTGAAAGTCTTGCGGGCGGGCCGTACGAGCAGTACTTC,CSVESLAGGPYEQYF
NA,few,13,TRBV12-3/TRBV12-4,TRBJ1-1,TGTGCCACTACTTTGGTGGTAAAGGTTGAAGCTTTCTTT,CATTLVVKVEAFF
TRBD2,many,15,TRBV7-9,TRBJ2-1,TGTGCCGGCAACCGGCTAGCGGACTCCTACAATGAGCAGTTCTTC,CAGNRLADSYNEQFF
TRBD1,many,13,TRBV10-3,TRBJ1-2,TGTGCCATCAGTGAGTTACAGGGGGATGGCTACACCTTC,CAISELQGDGYTF
NA,many,14,TRBV12-3/TRBV12-4,TRBJ1-2,TGTGCCAGCAGTTTAAGACAGTTCTTATATGGCTACACCTTC,CASSLRQFLYGYTF
TRBD2,medium-sized,15,TRBV6-5,TRBJ2-7,TGTGCCAGCAGTCCACCCGCAGCGGGAGAGGGAGAGCAGTACTTC,CASSPPAAGEGEQYF
TRBD2,NA,18,TRBV7-9,TRBJ2-3,TGTGCCAGCAGCTTAGTCTTGGCTAGCGGGAGTCGGACAGATACGCAGTATTTT,CASSLVLASGSRTDTQYF
TRBD1,many,18,TRBV7-9,TRBJ1-1,TGTGCCAGCAGCTCGAGAGGAACGGGACAGCTTTTGAGCACTGAAGCTTTCTTT,CASSSRGTGQLLSTEAFF
NA,few,13,TRBV2,TRBJ2-1,TGTGCCAGCAGGAAGGGCGGGTACAATGAGCAGTTCTTC,CASRKGGYNEQFF
NA,many,11,TRBV20-1,TRBJ2-1,TGCAGTGCTAAGACTCTCAATGAGCAGTTCTTC,CSAKTLNEQFF
NA,once,13,TRBV10-3,TRBJ1-1,TGTGCCATCAGTGGGGGATTCAACGGGGGGGCTTTCTTT,CAISGGFNGGAFF
NA,few,13,TRBV7-9,TRBJ1-1,TGTGCCAGCAGCCGAATCCGGAACACTGAAGCTTTCTTT,CASSRIRNTEAFF
NA,many,16,TRBV3-1,TRBJ2-1,TGTGCCAGCAGCCCCCGGACTCTAGAAGTGGGGAGGGAGCAGTTCTTC,CASSPRTLEVGREQFF
NA,many,11,TRBV6-2/TRBV6-3,TRBJ2-5,TGTGCCAGCGGTTCCTTGAAGACCCAGTACTTC,CASGSLKTQYF
TRBD1,few,14,TRBV28,TRBJ1-1,TGTGCCAGCAGTTCCCAACAGGGGGTCACTGAAGCTTTCTTT,CASSSQQGVTEAFF
NA,many,16,TRBV15,TRBJ1-2,TGTGCCACCAGCAGAGATGCCATCGAGGGTTTCTATGGCTACACCTTC,CATSRDAIEGFYGYTF
TRBD1,NA,15,TRBV12-3/TRBV12-4,TRBJ2-7,TGTGCCAGCAGTACGACCGACAGGGCCCCCTACGAGCAGTACTTC,CASSTTDRAPYEQYF
NA,NA,14,TRBV7-2,TRBJ2-7,TGTGCCAGCAGCTTAGCTGACAGCGCCTACGAGCAGTACTTC,CASSLADSAYEQYF
TRBD2,few,13,TRBV20-1,TRBJ2-7,TGCAGTGCTACTAGCGGGAGCGGCTACGAGCAGTACTTC,CSATSGSGYEQYF
NA,NA,15,TRBV7-2,TRBJ2-4,TGTGCCAGCAGTCCTAGGTTCCCCTCTTACAATGAGCAGTACTTC,CASSPRFPSYNEQYF
TRBD1,few,15,TRBV29-1,TRBJ2-7,TGCAGCGTTATTCTAACCGGGACAGGGACCTACGAGCAGTACTTC,CSVILTGTGTYEQYF
NA,NA,14,TRBV19,TRBJ2-7,TGTGCCAGTAGTCCCCCCGGGACTGTATACGAGCAGTACTTC,CASSPPGTVYEQYF
NA,many,12,TRBV29-1,TRBJ2-5,TGCAGAGTCACAGACGGGGCAGGGACCCAGTACTTC,CRVTDGAGTQYF
NA,few,16,TRBV12-3/TRBV12-4,TRBJ2-3,TGTGCCAGCAGTTATGCAGCCGATTTCGGCACAGATACGCAGTATTTT,CASSYAADFGTDTQYF
NA,many,12,TRBV7-9,TRBJ2-7,TGTGCCAGCAGCCAGACACTCTACGAGCAGTACTTC,CASSQTLYEQYF
NA,once,14,TRBV3-1,TRBJ1-1,TGTGCCCGCAGCCAATGGCGGGAGAACACTGAAGCTTTCTTT,CARSQWRENTEAFF
NA,many,14,TRBV5-1,TRBJ2-7,TGCGCCAGCAGCTTCCGGGGGTATACCTACGAGCAGTACTTC,CASSFRGYTYEQYF
NA,NA,17,TRBV21-1,TRBJ1-4,TGTGCCAGCAGCAAAAGGCTACAGGGTTTAAAAGATGAAAAACTGTTTTTT,CASSKRLQGLKDEKLFF
NA,NA,18,TRBV3-1,TRBJ2-2,TGTGCCAGCAGCCAAGATCGGGCAAGGAGCTCTCCTTACGGGGAGCTGTTTTTT,CASSQDRARSSPYGELFF
NA,few,18,TRBV5-1,TRBJ2-6,TGCGCCAGCAGCTTAAGCACAGGTCCGGGGTCTGGGGCCAACGTCCTGACTTTC,CASSLSTGPGSGANVLTF
TRBD2,NA,16,TRBV5-1,TRBJ2-7,TGCGCCAGCAGCTTGGGCTCCACTAGCGGGGCCTACGAGCAGTACTTC,CASSLGSTSGAYEQYF
TRBD2,many,15,TRBV5-6,TRBJ2-5,TGTGCCAGCAGCTTGATCCTAGCGGGAGGGGAGACCCAGTACTTC,CASSLILAGGETQYF
NA,NA,18,TRBV6-2/TRBV6-3,TRBJ1-5,TGTGCCAGCAGTTATGGTAACGGCGCGTCAGGCCTCAATCAGCCCCAGCATTTT,CASSYGNGASGLNQPQHF
TRBD1,few,14,TRBV27,TRBJ1-1,TGTGCCAGCAGTTCACGGACAGGCGTCACTGAAGCTTTCTTT,CASSSRTGVTEAFF
TRBD1,NA,15,TRBV2,TRBJ2-7,TGTGCCAGCAAGTCGGAGGGACAGGGGAGCTACGAGCAGTACTTC,CASKSEGQGSYEQYF
NA,many,14,TRBV4-2,TRBJ2-7,TGTGCCAGCAGCCCCGGGAGTAGTCCCTACGAGCAGTACTTC,CASSPGSSPYEQYF
TRBD1,few,12,TRBV10-3,TRBJ1-1,TGTGCCATCAGTGGGGAGACAGGGAAAGCTTTCTTT,CAISGETGKAFF
TRBD1,NA,15,TRBV5-1,TRBJ1-1,TGCGCCAGCAGCACAGGGGTTTCGGCGAACACTGAAGCTTTCTTT,CASSTGVSANTEAFF
NA,NA,15,TRBV7-8,TRBJ1-1,TGTGCCAGCAGCTTAGCCCGGGGGCGGAACACTGAAGCTTTCTTT,CASSLARGRNTEAFF
NA,many,12,TRBV28,TRBJ2-7,TGTGCCAGCAGTTTCGTGTCCTACGAGCAGTACTTC,CASSFVSYEQYF
TRBD2,few,15,TRBV6-4,TRBJ2-3,TGTGCCAGCAGTGCGGGAACTAGCGGTCCGGATACGCAGTATTTT,CASSAGTSGPDTQYF
NA,NA,15,TRBV28,TRBJ1-5,TGTGCCAGCAGATACGAACCGGGACATCAACAGCCCCAGCATTTT,CASRYEPGHQQPQHF
TRBD1,many,14,TRBV10-3,TRBJ2-7,TGTGCCATCAGTGAAGGGACAGCGTTCTACGAGCAGTACTTC,CAISEGTAFYEQYF
TRBD1,NA,17,TRBV19,TRBJ1-2,TGTGCCAGTAGTATTGAGGCCCGACAGGGGGGCGACTATGGCTACACCTTC,CASSIEARQGGDYGYTF